The 21 T cell receptor beta chains in this list originate from one sample, sequenced in a study of hypomethylating agent response in myelodysplastic syndrome. Using immunoSEQ multiplex PCR, the repertoire was profiled, and TCRdb retains in-frame clones only, with some absent. The sample has around 5,000 clones; about 81% are singletons. The material was bone marrow, obtained before or after starting hypomethylating agent treatment for myelodysplastic syndrome (not recorded which). These TCRs come from a human donor with myelodysplastic syndrome.

This clone appeared a few times. This chain joins TRBV6-1 and TRBJ2-7; D unresolved. This CDR3 contains 15 residues. V shed 0 bases and J shed 3 bases, with 12 bases lying between them. Looked up from germline, CDR1 is MNHNS and CDR2 is SASEGT. CDR3: CASSEAWTEFYEQYF. In DNA, the CDR3 is TGTGCCAGCAGTGAAGCTTGGACGGAATTCTACGAGCAGTACTTC.

The gene calls are TRBV6-6 and TRBJ2-3; TRBD1 is a possible D gene (6 bases). The CDR3 contains 14 residues. V lost 5 bases and J 2 bases, leaving 11 bases between the germline ends. Germline CDR1 MNHNY, CDR2 SVGAGI (reference sequence). Here the CDR3 reads CASSGTPPTDTQYF. The CDR3 bases are TGTGCCAGCAGTGGGACACCCCCCACAGATACGCAGTATTTT.

The rearrangement joins TRBV7-2 to TRBJ2-2; D perhaps matches TRBD1 (5 bases). The CDR3 is made up of 15 amino acids. CDR1 is SGHTA and CDR2 is FQGNSA in the germline V gene. Between the trimmed V and J ends, which lost 3 bases and 3 bases, there was a span of 11 bases. CDR3 residues: CASSLFRAHTGELFF. CDR3 nucleotide sequence: TGTGCCAGCAGCTTGTTCAGGGCGCACACCGGGGAGCTGTTTTTT.

This sequence joins TRBV2 and TRBJ1-1; D is unresolved. This CDR3 comprises 11 residues. The germline gives CDR1 SNHLY, CDR2 FYNNEI. V lost 5 bases to trimming and J lost 6 bases, with 7 bases between them. CDR3 DNA sequence: TGTGCCAGCAGTATAATGCCTGAAGCTTTCTTT. As protein: CASSIMPEAFF.

The chain couples TRBV19 to TRBJ1-1; maybe TRBD1 (6 bases). V was trimmed by 1 base and J by 2 bases, leaving 11 bases between them. There are 15 residues in the CDR3. Germline loops: CDR1 LNHDA, CDR2 SQIVND (reference sequence). The CDR3 DNA reads TGTGCCAGTAGTATAGGGGACAACCCCAACACTGAAGCTTTCTTT. Translated, it gives CASSIGDNPNTEAFF.

This clone showed up just a few times. This rearrangement joins TRBV6-5 to TRBJ1-2; tentative D call: TRBD1 (5 bases). This CDR3 comprises 14 residues. The V end was cut by 6 bases, the J end by 4 bases, with 15 bases between. The germline gives CDR1 MNHEY, CDR2 SVGAGI. The CDR3 spells CASRFPTGSYGYTF. The CDR3 region has the DNA TGTGCCAGCAGGTTCCCTACAGGTTCCTATGGCTACACCTTC.

J is TRBJ2-3 and V is TRBV11-2, with 15 bases matching TRBD2. Trimming at V came to 2 bases and at J to 3 bases, leaving 9 bases not matched to a gene. Germline CDR1 is SGHAT and CDR2 is FQNNGV. The length of the CDR3 is 19 residues. The CDR3 DNA reads as TGTGCCAGCAGCTTACGCGGGACTAGCGGGGGGATGTTTACAGATACGCAGTATTTT. Translating gives CASSLRGTSGGMFTDTQYF.

This clone was detected once. V is TRBV5-8 and J is TRBJ1-1, with D tentatively TRBD1 (6 bases). Germline V gene data show CDR1 as SGHTS and CDR2 as YDEGEE. V lost 0 bases, J lost 1 base, and 13 bases lay in between. The CDR3 contains 16 residues. CDR3 loop: CASSLGPQGWNTEAFF. DNA of the CDR3: TGTGCCAGCAGCTTGGGCCCTCAGGGGTGGAACACTGAAGCTTTCTTT.

V and J are TRBV4-3 and TRBJ1-2; D may be TRBD1 (5 bases). With 0 bases removed from V and 5 bases from J, the gap between germline ends came to 13 bases. CDR1 LGHNA and CDR2 YSLEER come from the germline V gene. The CDR3 is made up of 15 amino acids. The CDR3 loop is CASSQDGWGEYGYTF. For the CDR3, the DNA is TGCGCCAGCAGCCAAGATGGGTGGGGGGAGTATGGCTACACCTTC.

The chain links TRBV9 to TRBJ1-5; D not certain. Between the trimmed V and J ends, which lost 0 bases and 3 bases, there was a span of 10 bases. Germline lookup yields CDR1 SGDLS and CDR2 YYNGEE. The CDR3 runs 15 residues. The CDR3 is CASSVAGGDNQPQHF. The CDR3 DNA reads as TGTGCCAGCAGCGTAGCCGGCGGGGACAATCAGCCCCAGCATTTT.

This clone came up once. V usage is TRBV6-5 and J usage is TRBJ2-7; D ambiguous. This CDR3 contains 14 residues. The V end was cut by 0 bases, the J end by 9 bases, with 15 bases between. The germline CDR1 and CDR2 sequences are MNHEY and SVGAGI. The CDR3 is CASSYSGQGARQYF. As DNA, the CDR3 is TGTGCCAGCAGTTACTCGGGTCAAGGCGCGCGGCAGTACTTC.

This rearrangement joins TRBV7-2 to TRBJ2-3; a possible D gene is TRBD1 (6 bases). Germline V gene data show CDR1 as SGHTA and CDR2 as FQGNSA. This CDR3 has 16 residues. Trimming stripped 2 bases from V and 1 base from J, with 13 bases between. The CDR3 nucleotides are TGTGCCAGCAGCTTAAGCCCGGCAGGGGGCACAGATACGCAGTATTTT. Protein product: CASSLSPAGGTDTQYF.

Relative to its sample, this clone is large. This sequence joins TRBV5-4 and TRBJ1-6; 10 bases align to TRBD1. The CDR3 runs to 19 residues. J was trimmed by 10 bases and V by 1 base; bases with no gene match: 17. Germline-derived CDR1 and CDR2 are SGHNT and YYREEE (reference sequence). This CDR3 reads CASSLPPVPGQGLGSPLHF. The CDR3 DNA is TGTGCCAGCAGCTTGCCCCCTGTCCCGGGACAGGGGTTGGGGTCACCCCTCCACTTT.

This chain connects TRBV29-1 to TRBJ2-1, with D uncertain. The germline V and J ends were trimmed by 4 bases and 6 bases, with 13 bases remaining between them. Germline V lookup: CDR1 SQVTM, CDR2 ANQGSEA. CDR3 length equals 13 residues. The CDR3 here is CSVAAPVGNEQFF. In DNA form, the CDR3 reads TGCAGCGTTGCAGCGCCGGTGGGCAATGAGCAGTTCTTC.

The chain recombines TRBV27 with TRBJ2-7, with 8 bases fitting TRBD1. The trim removed 6 bases at V and 2 bases at J, leaving 6 bases unmatched. This CDR3 comprises 14 residues. CDR1 is MNHEY, CDR2 SMNVEV, per germline (reference sequence). CDR3 sequence: CASRGQGVPYEQYF. The CDR3 DNA follows: TGTGCCAGCAGAGGACAGGGTGTCCCCTACGAGCAGTACTTC.

This clone is deemed medium-sized. The chain employs TRBV5-4 and TRBJ1-2; the match to TRBD1 covers 10 bases. Unmatched junction bases numbered 2, after V lost 2 bases and J lost 4 bases. The CDR3 sequence is 14 residues long. Germline V gene sequence: CDR1 SGHNT, CDR2 YYREEE (reference sequence). CDR3 region: CASSFRTGGYGYTF. The CDR3 DNA reads TGTGCCAGCAGCTTTCGGACAGGGGGCTATGGCTACACCTTC.

The CDR3 sequence: CASSSSLGPYNEQFF. CDR3 coding DNA: TGTGCCAGCAGCTCGTCCCTCGGGCCCTACAATGAGCAGTTCTTC. The gene calls are TRBV27 and TRBJ2-1; D uncertain. Germline CDR1 is MNHEY and CDR2 is SMNVEV (reference sequence). The CDR3 loop spans 15 amino acids. V was pared by 6 bases and J by 2 bases, with 14 bases between.

The J gene is TRBJ2-1, the V gene TRBV30; 11 nucleotides match TRBD1. With 1 base clipped from V and 6 bases from J, the junction kept 2 bases outside the gene matches. The germline gives CDR1 GTSNPN, CDR2 SVGIG (reference sequence). The CDR3 contains 14 residues. The chain's CDR3 is CAWSGGTGGNEQFF. In DNA form, the CDR3 reads TGTGCCTGGAGTGGAGGGACAGGGGGCAATGAGCAGTTCTTC.

The CDR3: CASSAQGGPYEQYF. Here the CDR3 DNA reads TGTGCCAGCAGTGCTCAGGGCGGACCCTACGAGCAGTACTTC. The rearrangement joins TRBV6-1 to TRBJ2-7, with a tentative D call TRBD1 (5 bases). The CDR3 sequence is 14 residues long. The V and J ends lost 4 bases and 2 bases respectively, with 12 bases between them. Germline values: CDR1 MNHNS, CDR2 SASEGT.

This rearrangement joins TRBV19 to TRBJ1-1; weak D call: TRBD1 (6 bases). The CDR3 spans 15 residues. Germline CDR1 and CDR2: LNHDA and SQIVND (reference sequence). V lost 7 bases and J 1 base, leaving 16 bases between the germline ends. The CDR3 sequence: CASIPTNRANTEAFF. The CDR3 bases are TGTGCCAGTATTCCTACCAACAGGGCGAACACTGAAGCTTTCTTT.

Relative to its sample, this clone is medium-sized (0.01 to 0.1%). The CDR3 DNA sequence: TGTGCCAGCAGCTTGGCCCCTGACTATGGCTACACCTTC. This sequence encodes CASSLAPDYGYTF. The J gene is TRBJ1-2, the V gene TRBV5-6; no reliable D call. Between the trimmed V and J ends, which lost 0 bases and 3 bases, there was a span of 6 bases. The CDR3 has 13 amino acids. Germline CDR1 SGHDT, CDR2 YYEEEE. Supplemented by reference TRBV5-6 and TRBJ1-2, the full variable domain reads DAGVTQSPTHLIKTRGQQVTLRCSPKSGHDTVSWYQQALGQGPQFIFQYYEEEERQRGNFPDRFSGHQFPNYSSELNVNALLLGDSALYLCASSLAPDYGYTFGSGTRLTVV.